This is a list of T cell receptor beta chains from one sample in a study of blood T cell repertoires in COVID-19. Clones were read by immunoSEQ multiplex PCR, and TCRdb kept only the in-frame ones, dropping some. The data contain around 110,000 clones, 70% to 85% of them singletons. Sample: peripheral blood. The receptor set was obtained from a woman aged 60 to 75 with acute or convalescent COVID-19. The CDR3 runs from the conserved cysteine through the conserved F or W. A D gene is named only where the DNA matches it firmly. Not all rows give a size; the values are once, few, many and, for expanded clones, a class.

d_call,j_call,clone_size,v_call,cdr3_nt,cdr3_aa
-,TRBJ1-3,-,TRBV6-1,TGTGCCAGCAGTGAGAAGACTGATACTGGAAACACCATATATTTT,CASSEKTDTGNTIYF
TRBD2,TRBJ2-7,-,TRBV11-2,TGTGCCAGCAGCAGCGCTGTCGGGACTACCTTTAGCTACGAGCAGTACTTC,CASSSAVGTTFSYEQYF
-,TRBJ1-1,-,TRBV3-1/TRBV3-2,TGTGCCAGCAGCCAAGTTACAGGTAGCACTGAAGCTTTCTTT,CASSQVTGSTEAFF
-,TRBJ2-7,-,TRBV7-8,TGTGCCAGCAGCTTTCGGCTAGCGAGCTACGAGCAGTACTTC,CASSFRLASYEQYF
-,TRBJ1-3,-,TRBV18,TGTGCCAGCTCAGCAGGGACTGGAAACACCATATATTTT,CASSAGTGNTIYF
-,TRBJ1-2,-,TRBV6-5,TGTGCCAGCAGAGCCGCGGGGTGGTACGGCTACACCTTC,CASRAAGWYGYTF
TRBD1,TRBJ2-7,-,TRBV29-1,TGCAGCGTTGACAGGGGGAACGACGAGCAGTACTTC,CSVDRGNDEQYF
-,TRBJ1-1,-,TRBV20-1,TGCAGTGCTAGTTTTGCGGAGAACACTGAAGCTTTCTTT,CSASFAENTEAFF
TRBD1,TRBJ1-6,-,TRBV11-3,TGTGCCAGCAGCTTAGGTGGTAGGGGGCTAGGGTCCTATAATTCACCCCTCCACTTT,CASSLGGRGLGSYNSPLHF
-,TRBJ1-2,-,TRBV3-1/TRBV3-2,TGTGCCAGCAGCCGGGAGCCTTCTAACTATGGCTACACCTTC,CASSREPSNYGYTF
TRBD1,TRBJ2-3,-,TRBV6-1,TGTGCCAGCAGTGGCCGGGCGGGACAGGGGGCCACAGATACGCAGTATTTT,CASSGRAGQGATDTQYF
-,TRBJ1-1,-,TRBV10-3,TGTGCCATCAGCCGACCAGCAGGGGCCCAGATGAACACTGAAGCTTTCTTT,CAISRPAGAQMNTEAFF
TRBD1,TRBJ2-7,-,TRBV6-2/TRBV6-3,TGTGCCAGCAGTCTTATTACAGGGGCCTACGAGCAGTACTTC,CASSLITGAYEQYF
TRBD1,TRBJ1-2,-,TRBV3-1/TRBV3-2,TGTGCCAGCAGCCCTTGGGACAGGGGGTATGGCTACACCTTC,CASSPWDRGYGYTF
-,TRBJ1-1,-,TRBV4-1,TGCGCCAGCAGCCAAACAACCTCTGAAGCTTTCTTT,CASSQTTSEAFF
-,TRBJ1-5,-,TRBV20-1,TGCAGTGCTAGTGCCGTGTCCCCCGGCGGTCAGCCCCAGCATTTT,CSASAVSPGGQPQHF
TRBD2,TRBJ2-1,-,TRBV4-1,TGCGCCAGCAGCCAGCTAGAGCGGGGGGTCGACAATGAGCAGTTCTTC,CASSQLERGVDNEQFF
-,TRBJ2-7,-,TRBV21-1,TGTGCCAGCAGCATGAATAGCGGACAGGGTGTAGGTAGCGTTCCCTACGAGCAGTACTTC,CASSMNSGQGVGSVPYEQYF
TRBD1,TRBJ1-2,-,TRBV7-8,TGTGCCAGCAGCTCCTTAACCTCGACAGGGACCCATGGCTACACCTTC,CASSSLTSTGTHGYTF
-,TRBJ2-7,-,TRBV21-1,TGTGCCAGCAGCAAAGCTAGCGGGGGATGGGACTACGAGCAGTACTTC,CASSKASGGWDYEQYF
TRBD2,TRBJ2-1,-,TRBV6-1,TGTGCCAGCAGTGAAGCCTCGGGAGGCAATGAGCAGTTCTTC,CASSEASGGNEQFF
-,TRBJ1-2,-,TRBV7-9,TGTGCCAGCAGCCTTGGCTCCGGGGGCTACACCTTC,CASSLGSGGYTF
TRBD1,TRBJ2-5,-,TRBV5-1,TGCGCCAGCAGCGATCGACAGGGGGCAGGGGAGACCCAGTACTTC,CASSDRQGAGETQYF
-,TRBJ1-2,-,TRBV18,TGTGCCAGCTCCCTTTCGGGGGATGGCTACACCTTC,CASSLSGDGYTF
-,TRBJ1-1,-,TRBV5-1,TGCGCCAGCAGACACCTACAGGGGAACACTGAAGCTTTCTTT,CASRHLQGNTEAFF
TRBD2,TRBJ2-1,-,TRBV7-8,TGTGCCAGCAGCTTAGCGGTGACTAGCGGCGTCGATGAGCAGTTCTTC,CASSLAVTSGVDEQFF
-,TRBJ2-6,-,TRBV5-1,TGCGCCAGCAGCAGGGGGGACAGCTCTGACGTCCTGACTTTC,CASSRGDSSDVLTF
TRBD2,TRBJ2-7,-,TRBV15,TGTGCCACCAGCAGGACACTAGCGGGGGGGTACGAGCAGTACTTC,CATSRTLAGGYEQYF
-,TRBJ1-4,-,TRBV29-1,TGCAGCGTTGGACAGTTTAATGAAAAACTGTTTTTT,CSVGQFNEKLFF
-,TRBJ2-7,-,TRBV18,TGTGCCAGCTCACCAGCAGGCACAGTGGATGAGCAGTACTTC,CASSPAGTVDEQYF
-,TRBJ1-1,-,TRBV29-1,TGCAGCGTTGGTTCCTCGACAGGACACACTGAAGCTTTCTTT,CSVGSSTGHTEAFF
-,TRBJ1-1,-,TRBV21-1,TGTGCCAGCAGCCACTCAGGGCGCAGCACTGAAGCTTTCTTT,CASSHSGRSTEAFF
-,TRBJ1-1,once,TRBV21-1,TGTGCCAGCAGCAAAGTTGTTCCGGGGACAGGATTTAACACTGAAGCTTTCTTT,CASSKVVPGTGFNTEAFF
-,TRBJ1-1,-,TRBV29-1,TGCAGCGTGGCCTCCGGGACTGAAGCTTTCTTT,CSVASGTEAFF
-,TRBJ1-3,-,TRBV6-1,TGTGCCAGCAGTGAAAGACCTAGCTCTGGAAACACCATATATTTT,CASSERPSSGNTIYF
TRBD1,TRBJ1-2,few,TRBV5-4,TGTGCCAGCAGCCGAAACAGGGGGGACTATGGCTACACCTTC,CASSRNRGDYGYTF
TRBD1,TRBJ1-2,-,TRBV2,TGTGCCGGCACAGGGGGAACGAACTATGGCTACACCTTC,CAGTGGTNYGYTF
-,TRBJ1-6,-,TRBV2,TGTGCCAGCAGTGATCAGGCCTATAATTCACCCCTCCACTTT,CASSDQAYNSPLHF
TRBD2,TRBJ2-2,-,TRBV5-1,TGCGCCAGCAGCCCGGGACTAGCGGGCGGGGTGACCGGGGAGCTGTTTTTT,CASSPGLAGGVTGELFF
TRBD1,TRBJ1-5,few,TRBV5-8,TGTGCCAGCAGCTCGGGACAGGGGGAAGTAGGGCCCCAGCATTTT,CASSSGQGEVGPQHF
TRBD2,TRBJ2-2,-,TRBV6-2/TRBV6-3,TGTGCCAGCAGCCCTACCGGGGGGTCGGGCACCGGGGAGCTGTTTTTT,CASSPTGGSGTGELFF